This T cell receptor beta chain came from a study of shared clonotypes between healthy human individuals. Study results and limitations: Blood was the only sampled material, and tissue repertoires likely differ.

Trimming took 2 bases from V and 6 from J, leaving 12 bases between them. Per the germline V gene, CDR1 is SGHRS and CDR2 is YFSETQ. This CDR3 contains 13 residues. The protocol was immunoSEQ multiplex PCR, while the TCRdb copy is restricted to in-frame clones and leaves out a portion. The table lists approximately 530,000 clones, 95% to 97% of them singletons. Points on this clone: The target antigen is unknown.

Material: naive CD4+ T cells sorted from blood. As to subset: CD45RA+ positively selected. The V gene is TRBV5-1, the J gene TRBJ2-7; weak D call: TRBD1 (6 bases). This receptor was obtained from a woman aged 25 to 45 in good health. In nucleotides, the CDR3 is TGCGCCAGCAGCTTACAGGGCTCTCCCGAGCAGTACTTC. This sequence encodes CASSLQGSPEQYF.